The TCR beta chain under discussion was sequenced for a study of vaccination effects on CD4 cells after COVID-19. Repertoires were generated with immunoSEQ multiplex PCR, while TCRdb's copy carries only in-frame clones and drops some. The table lists tens of thousands of clones, approximately 79% of them singletons. Germline V CDR1 and CDR2: SGHDN, FVKESK. Trimming removed 5 bases at V and 1 base at J, with 15 bases between. CDR3 length equals 16 residues. Notes on this clone: The antigen is undetermined.

Expansion with viral peptide pools was applied to antigen-specific CD4+ T cells by the ViraFEST assay prior to sequencing. Culture lasted about 11 days before CD4+ T cell isolation. Each vaccine recipient was nucleocapsid antibody negative and had no prior SARS-CoV-2 infection. Study-level results: Marked contraction was observed in infection-induced and vaccine-induced clones late after vaccination.

This specimen was CD4+ T cells from PBMCs cultured with HCoV-NL63 spike peptides, taken before COVID-19 vaccination. J is TRBJ1-5 and V is TRBV14, with a tentative D call TRBD1 (6 bases). This receptor was identified in a human donor who received a COVID-19 vaccine. CDR3 sequence (DNA): TGTGCCAGCAGCTCTTCGGACAGACGGAGCAATCAGCCCCAGCATTTT. This codes for CASSSSDRRSNQPQHF.